The 7 T cell receptor beta chains reported below all come from one sample, sequenced in a study of blood T cell repertoires in COVID-19. Some clones are missing from TCRdb's copy, which holds only in-frame ones; the method was immunoSEQ multiplex PCR. The repertoire holds 200,000 or so clones, with 84% as singletons. Sequenced: peripheral blood. Source of these receptors: a woman aged 80 or older with COVID-19, enrolled during active disease.

This clone is a singleton in its sample. The rearrangement links TRBV7-9 to TRBJ2-7; 9 bases are a match to TRBD1. CDR1 is SEHNR, CDR2 FQNEAQ, per germline (reference sequence). CDR3 size: 15 residues. Losses at the gene ends were 6 bases for V and 6 bases for J; bases not matched to a gene: 12. As DNA, the CDR3 is TGTGCCAGCAGTCGTGGACAGGGGATCTCTTCCGAGCAGTACTTC. This translates into CASSRGQGISSEQYF.

This rearrangement joins TRBV4-1 to TRBJ2-7; D may be TRBD1 (5 bases). CDR3 length: 12 amino acids. V was cut by 3 bases and J by 7 bases, with 10 bases left in between. CDR1 is MGHRA, CDR2 YSYEKL, per germline. The CDR3 sequence: CASSQSGSEQYF. The CDR3, as DNA: TGCGCCAGCAGCCAGTCAGGGTCGGAGCAGTACTTC.

The chain has TRBV6-2 or TRBV6-3 and TRBJ2-1, with TRBD2 identical over 9 bases. Germline V lookup: CDR1 MNHEY, CDR2 SVGEGT. This CDR3 spans 15 amino acids. The junction had 6 bases not matched to a gene; V was cut back by 5 bases and J by 4 bases. CDR3 bases: TGTGCCAGCAGTCTGTCTAGCGGGGTATACAATGAGCAGTTCTTC. This translates into CASSLSSGVYNEQFF.

V is TRBV30 and J is TRBJ1-2; D is unclear. The CDR3 covers 11 residues. Germline CDR1 GTSNPN, CDR2 SVGIG (reference sequence). V was cut by 7 bases and J by 5 bases, with 11 bases left in between. CDR3 loop: CASWVQYGYTF. CDR3 nucleotide sequence: TGTGCCTCCTGGGTACAGTATGGCTACACCTTC. Combining the CDR3 with reference TRBV30 and TRBJ1-2 gives the whole variable domain SQTIHQWPATLVQPVGSPLSLECTVEGTSNPNLYWYRQAAGRGLQLLFYSVGIGQISSEVPQNLSASRPQDRQFILSSKKLLLSDSGFYLCASWVQYGYTFGSGTRLTVV.

V and J are TRBV27 and TRBJ1-1, with D possibly matching TRBD1 (6 bases). CDR3 length: 12 residues. Trimming pared 2 bases from V and 9 bases from J, leaving 10 bases between. Germline CDR1 and CDR2: MNHEY and SMNVEV (reference sequence). CDR3 bases: TGTGCCAGCAGTTTAGGGCAGGGGAAAGCTTTCTTT. Translation gives CASSLGQGKAFF.

This clone appeared once. This chain joins TRBV4-1 and TRBJ1-2, with unresolved D. Germline values: CDR1 MGHRA, CDR2 YSYEKL. The CDR3 runs to 14 residues. Trimming cost V 0 bases and J 7 bases, with 12 bases left between them. The CDR3 nucleotides read TGCGCCAGCAGCCAAGATCAATCAACTAGTGGCTACACCTTC. Its protein is CASSQDQSTSGYTF.

The V call is TRBV5-4, the J call TRBJ2-1; a weak D match, TRBD2 (7 bases). The V gene lost 0 bases and the J gene lost 4 bases, with 17 bases spanning the gap. The CDR3 spans 17 residues. Germline CDR1 reads SGHNT; CDR2 reads YYREEE (reference sequence). The CDR3 here is CASSLGAGAEIYNEQFF. CDR3 in DNA: TGTGCCAGCAGCTTGGGGGCGGGGGCCGAAATTTACAATGAGCAGTTCTTC.